The sequence of this T cell receptor beta chain was determined in a study of persistence of HIV-infected CD4 T cells. The stimulus was an HIV-1 Gag 15-mer peptide pool, roughly 1 ug/peptide/mL. Sorting selected CD4+ T cells upregulating both CD40 ligand and CD69. CD4+ T cell counts exceeded 400 cells/uL; CMV serology was positive. With 2 bases clipped from V and 5 bases from J, the junction kept 11 bases outside the gene matches. Per the germline V gene, CDR1 is KGHSH and CDR2 is LQKENI. The CDR3 is 16 residues long. Remarks on this clone: The antigen is undetermined.

The immunoSEQ assay was version 4, run in survey mode. TCRdb's table, derived via immunoSEQ multiplex PCR, lists solely in-frame clones and lacks some. The sample records around 9,900 clones, more than 70% being singletons. The sequence came from an adult woman with HIV who was CMV-seropositive. The chain links TRBV18 to TRBJ2-5, with TRBD2 matching over 7 bases. This specimen was CD4+ T cells sorted from PBMCs after roughly 17-hour stimulation, taken from a patient who received antiretroviral therapy. Here the CDR3 DNA reads TGTGCCAGCTCACCAACTGGCGGGAGCAGCCGGGAGACCCAGTACTTC. Its protein is CASSPTGGSSRETQYF.